This is a list of T cell receptor beta chains from one sample in a study of beta chain features in type 1 diabetes. Only in-frame clones appear in the TCRdb table, and some are missing; sequencing was by immunoSEQ multiplex PCR. This table holds 390,000 or so clones, roughly 13% found once. The sample consisted of naive CD4+ T cells from blood. The source of these receptors is a man aged 25-40 years in good health. CDR3s leave out the opening cysteine and the closing phenylalanine or tryptophan. Each record gives: V gene, CDR3 protein.

TRBV2,ASSERQEIGYGYT
TRBV29-1,SARLGGFQETQY
TRBV7-2,ASSLDRPNGYT
TRBV7-8,ASRVAGSLNTEAF
TRBV11-1,ASSRAGGAAGELF
TRBV7-3,ASSLEGDTQY
TRBV9,ASSVDMAGGLIYEQF
TRBV7-6,ASVKAGGTSTDTQY
TRBV4-1,ASSQAPGQGVLEQY
TRBV6-6,ASSSPGEPYEQY
TRBV13,ASSLTSTGGIDTQY
TRBV11-2,ASSPGGNSPLH
TRBV6-6,ASRLDSNYGYT
TRBV5-4,ASSERPGAEAF
TRBV4-3,ASSQDRASKNIQY
TRBV4-3,ASSQEQQMNEQF
TRBV30,AWSVGQSNEKLF